This record concerns one T cell receptor beta chain sequence. Its antigen is unknown. The naive CD8 population came from CD45RO-negative cells selected for CCR7, without terminally differentiated effector memory CD45RA+ cells. This was a deep-level run. Sequencing used immunoSEQ multiplex PCR; TCRdb keeps in-frame clones, though not all of them. The sample has some 2.1 million clones; about 95% are singletons. These data belong to a study of shared clonotypes between healthy human individuals. V shed 5 bases and J shed 5 bases, with 13 bases lying between them. Looked up from germline, CDR1 is SNHLY and CDR2 is FYNNEI. The CDR3 length is 14 residues. Whole-study findings and limits: The study generally estimated greater richness for naive than memory subsets. Roughly 5% was the fraction of naive CD4 clonotypes found shared across a few donors. The sole specimen, blood, was sampled, and tissue repertoires likely differ.

The receptor comes from a man between 18 and 29 years old in good health. The sample comprised naive CD8+ T cells sorted from blood. The rearrangement joins TRBV2 to TRBJ1-5; tentative D call: TRBD1 (6 bases). The CDR3 DNA is TGTGCCAGCAGTACCTTGGGGGGCGATCAGCCCCAGCATTTT. This translates into CASSTLGGDQPQHF. Using reference TRBV2 and TRBJ1-5 for the parts outside the CDR3, the full variable domain is EPEVTQTPSHQVTQMGQEVILRCVPISNHLYFYWYRQILGQKVEFLVSFYNNEISEKSEIFDDQFSVERPDGSNFTLKIRSTKLEDSAMYFCASSTLGGDQPQHFGDGTRLSIL.